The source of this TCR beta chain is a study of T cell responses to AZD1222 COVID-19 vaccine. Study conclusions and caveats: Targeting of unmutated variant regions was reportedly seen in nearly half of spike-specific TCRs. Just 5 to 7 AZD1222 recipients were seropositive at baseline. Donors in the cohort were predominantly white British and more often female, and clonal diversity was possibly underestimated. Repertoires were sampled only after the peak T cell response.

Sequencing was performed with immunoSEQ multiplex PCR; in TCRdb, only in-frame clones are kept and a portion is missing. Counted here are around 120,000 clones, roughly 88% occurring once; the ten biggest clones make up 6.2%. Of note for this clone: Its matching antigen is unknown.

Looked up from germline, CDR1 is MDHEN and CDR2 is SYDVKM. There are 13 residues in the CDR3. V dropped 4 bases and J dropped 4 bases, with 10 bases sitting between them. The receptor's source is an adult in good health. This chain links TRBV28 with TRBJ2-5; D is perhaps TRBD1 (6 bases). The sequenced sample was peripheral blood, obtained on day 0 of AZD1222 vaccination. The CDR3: CASSSRDTETQYF. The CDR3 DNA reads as TGTGCCAGCAGTTCCCGGGACACAGAGACCCAGTACTTC. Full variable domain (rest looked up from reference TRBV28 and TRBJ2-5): DVKVTQSSRYLVKRTGEKVFLECVQDMDHENMFWYRQDPGLGLRLIYFSYDVKMKEKGDIPEGYSVSREKKERFSLILESASTNQTSMYLCASSSRDTETQYFGPGTRLLVL.